A selection of T cell receptor beta chains follows, all from one sample in a study of T cell repertoires in cytomegalovirus infection. TCRdb re-derived calls from the reads in MiXCR, one entry per CDR3 protein. The top ten clones hold about 19% of a sample with roughly 340,000 distinct CDR3 sequences, almost 30% of them seen once. These receptors are not linked to any known antigen. This sample comprised cultured PBMCs, obtained from culture after CMV antigen stimulation. These receptors all stem from a human donor in good health (CMV status not recorded). Some clones in this sample may be carry-over from other donors' samples. Both conserved end residues are part of each CDR3. D genes are given only for firm matches. Clone size is shown for a subset of rows, as once, few, many or a class of expanded clone.

CDR3 length	clone size	J gene	V gene	D gene	CDR3 protein	CDR3 DNA
15	many	TRBJ2-7	TRBV7-6	.	CASSLVAGSSYEQYF	TGTGCCAGCAGCTTAGTGGCGGGGAGCTCCTACGAGCAGTACTTC
14	once	TRBJ1-1	TRBV29-1	.	CSVEEGFVNTEAFF	TGCAGCGTTGAAGAAGGCTTTGTGAACACTGAAGCTTTCTTT
15	.	TRBJ2-7	TRBV28	TRBD1	CASSSGQGEAYEQYF	TGTGCCAGCAGTTCCGGACAGGGGGAGGCGTACGAGCAGTACTTC
12	few	TRBJ2-7	TRBV25-1	.	CASSEEGNEQYF	TGTGCCAGCAGTGAAGAGGGTAACGAGCAGTACTTC
16	once	TRBJ2-6	TRBV24-1	.	CATSDRGALGANVLTF	TGTGCCACCAGTGATCGTGGGGCTCTTGGGGCCAACGTCCTGACTTTC
14	.	TRBJ2-7	TRBV11-2	.	CASSLQGGEVEQYF	TGTGCCAGCAGCTTACAAGGGGGTGAGGTCGAGCAGTACTTC
19	.	TRBJ2-3	TRBV7-4	.	CASSSTGPKQRTYTDTQYF	TGTGCCAGCAGCTCCACCGGACCGAAACAACGCACCTACACAGATACGCAGTATTTT
15	few	TRBJ2-3	TRBV6-5	TRBD2	CASSLKLAGTDTQYF	TGTGCCAGCAGTTTGAAACTAGCGGGAACAGATACGCAGTATTTT
15	many	TRBJ1-5	TRBV6-1	.	CASSVSGDSNQPQHF	TGTGCCAGCAGTGTTTCAGGGGATAGCAATCAGCCCCAGCATTTT
15	many	TRBJ2-7	TRBV11-2	TRBD1	CASSRGQGRSYEQYF	TGTGCCAGCAGCCGTGGACAGGGTCGCTCCTACGAGCAGTACTTC
16	.	TRBJ1-2	TRBV5-6	.	CASSLVVPGAQHGYTF	TGTGCCAGCAGCTTGGTTGTTCCGGGCGCGCAACATGGCTACACCTTC
11	many	TRBJ2-1	TRBV10-2	.	CASSDYNEQFF	TGCGCCAGCAGTGATTACAATGAGCAGTTCTTC
16	.	TRBJ2-1	TRBV5-1	TRBD2	CASCMTSGSLGNEQFF	TGCGCCAGCTGTATGACTAGCGGGAGTTTAGGAAATGAGCAGTTCTTC
13	.	TRBJ1-1	TRBV5-1	TRBD1	CASTYQGGTEAFF	TGCGCCAGCACATATCAGGGGGGGACTGAAGCTTTCTTT
15	many	TRBJ2-7	TRBV27	TRBD2	CASSLGASGTYEQYF	TGTGCCAGCAGTTTAGGGGCTAGCGGAACCTACGAGCAGTACTTC
14	few	TRBJ1-2	TRBV14	TRBD1	CASSRDSKGYGYTF	TGTGCCAGCAGCCGGGACAGCAAGGGGTATGGCTACACCTTC
14	.	TRBJ2-1	TRBV25-1	.	CASSEPGPRNEQFF	TGTGCCAGCAGTGAACCAGGGCCTCGCAATGAGCAGTTCTTC
14	once	TRBJ2-5	TRBV4-2	.	CASSQDVTDETQYF	TGTGCCAGCAGCCAAGATGTGACGGATGAGACCCAGTACTTC
13	few	TRBJ2-2	TRBV7-8	.	CANDKRDTGELFF	TGTGCCAACGATAAGAGGGACACCGGGGAGCTGTTTTTT
14	.	TRBJ2-2	TRBV12-3/TRBV12-4	TRBD2	CASSGAGGSGELFF	TGTGCCAGCAGTGGAGCGGGGGGGTCCGGGGAGCTGTTTTTT
13	.	TRBJ2-1	TRBV27	.	CASTLLGGNEQFF	TGTGCCAGCACCCTTCTAGGGGGGAATGAGCAGTTCTTC
14	.	TRBJ1-4	TRBV6-6	.	CASSVPGVNEKLFF	TGTGCCAGCAGTGTCCCAGGGGTTAATGAAAAACTGTTTTTT
11	few	TRBJ2-1	TRBV10-3	.	CALKGDNEQFF	TGTGCCCTGAAAGGGGATAATGAGCAGTTCTTC
14	.	TRBJ2-7	TRBV7-9	.	CASRPRADGGEQYF	TGTGCCAGCAGACCCCGGGCCGATGGTGGCGAGCAGTACTTC
15	.	TRBJ2-2	TRBV5-6	.	CASSLGPWGTGELFF	TGTGCCAGCAGCTTGGGGCCCTGGGGCACCGGGGAGCTGTTTTTT
14	.	TRBJ1-5	TRBV11-2	.	CASSSGKRGQPQHF	TGTGCCAGCAGCTCCGGGAAGCGCGGTCAGCCCCAGCATTTT
15	few	TRBJ1-1	TRBV6-1	TRBD1	CASRQTGTRNTEAFF	TGTGCCAGCAGACAGACAGGGACGAGGAACACTGAAGCTTTCTTT
14	.	TRBJ2-7	TRBV11-2	TRBD1	CASSLSGQPYEQYF	TGTGCCAGCAGCCTGTCGGGACAGCCCTACGAGCAGTACTTC
16	few	TRBJ2-7	TRBV7-9	.	CASSPRVGDSPLEQYF	TGTGCCAGCAGCCCGAGGGTGGGGGACTCCCCTTTGGAGCAGTACTTC
15	.	TRBJ2-5	TRBV5-5	.	CASSLENRWQETQYF	TGTGCCAGCAGCTTGGAAAACAGGTGGCAAGAGACCCAGTACTTC
15	.	TRBJ1-4	TRBV6-6	.	CASSKAQPTNEKLFF	TGTGCCAGCAGCAAAGCCCAGCCAACTAATGAAAAACTGTTTTTT
19	few	TRBJ2-3	TRBV6-2/TRBV6-3	TRBD2	CASAPTRRSGGLGADTQYF	TGTGCCAGCGCCCCTACAAGGAGAAGCGGGGGGCTTGGGGCAGATACGCAGTATTTT
16	many	TRBJ2-5	TRBV7-9	.	CASSLGGITTEETQYF	TGTGCCAGCAGCTTAGGCGGGATCACAACCGAAGAGACCCAGTACTTC
14	few	TRBJ1-2	TRBV5-1	TRBD1	CASSDGQGDYGYTF	TGCGCCAGCAGCGACGGACAGGGGGACTATGGCTACACCTTC
15	few	TRBJ2-1	TRBV6-1	TRBD2	CASSEGLAEFNEQFF	TGTGCCAGCAGTGAGGGACTAGCGGAGTTCAATGAGCAGTTCTTC
12	.	TRBJ1-4	TRBV11-2	.	CASRGRNEKLFF	TGTGCCAGCAGGGGCCGAAATGAAAAACTGTTTTTT
13	few	TRBJ1-5	TRBV28	.	CASSWGTNQPQHF	TGTGCCAGCAGCTGGGGAACCAATCAGCCCCAGCATTTT
15	few	TRBJ1-1	TRBV4-2	.	CASSQARGLGTEAFF	TGTGCCAGCAGCCAAGCCCGGGGTCTTGGCACTGAAGCTTTCTTT
13	many	TRBJ2-5	TRBV7-2	.	CASSLSIQETQYF	TGTGCCAGCAGCTTGAGCATACAAGAGACCCAGTACTTC
14	many	TRBJ1-2	TRBV7-2	.	CASSSQGGPYGYTF	TGTGCCAGCAGCTCTCAAGGAGGGCCCTATGGCTACACCTTC
15	many	TRBJ2-1	TRBV7-2	TRBD2	CASSLGTSSYNEQFF	TGTGCCAGCAGCTTGGGGACTAGCTCCTACAATGAGCAGTTCTTC
14	many	TRBJ1-2	TRBV7-2	TRBD1	CASSSAGGSYGYTF	TGTGCCAGCAGCTCCGCAGGGGGCTCCTATGGCTACACCTTC
14	few	TRBJ1-1	TRBV7-2	.	CASSLRELLTEAFF	TGTGCCAGCAGCTTACGGGAGCTACTCACTGAAGCTTTCTTT
13	many	TRBJ1-1	TRBV19	.	CASSIGVNTEAFF	TGTGCCAGTAGTATCGGGGTGAACACTGAAGCTTTCTTT
14	few	TRBJ2-7	TRBV6-1	.	CASSWVSSSYEQYF	TGTGCCAGCAGCTGGGTCAGCAGTTCCTACGAGCAGTACTTC
15	.	TRBJ2-3	TRBV6-5	.	CASSYVQGSADTQYF	TGTGCCAGCAGTTATGTACAGGGTTCTGCAGATACGCAGTATTTT
14	.	TRBJ2-1	TRBV5-1	.	CASSLLAARNEQFF	TGCGCCAGCAGCTTACTAGCCGCTCGGAATGAGCAGTTCTTC
13	many	TRBJ2-3	TRBV7-2	.	CASSPPGVDTQYF	TGTGCCAGCAGCCCCCCTGGTGTAGATACGCAGTATTTT
18	few	TRBJ1-4	TRBV11-2	.	CASSLSPPKNAQNEKLFF	TGTGCCAGCAGCTTATCCCCCCCGAAGAACGCTCAGAATGAAAAACTGTTTTTT
14	few	TRBJ2-7	TRBV7-4	.	CASGKRTGNNEQYF	TGTGCCAGCGGCAAAAGAACAGGGAACAACGAGCAGTACTTC
15	.	TRBJ2-1	TRBV7-3	.	CASSLRAIAYNEQFF	TGTGCCAGCAGCTTACGAGCGATAGCTTACAATGAGCAGTTCTTC